This T cell receptor beta chain was retrieved from a study of shared clonotypes between healthy human individuals. This clone was counted a few times. Sequenced by immunoSEQ multiplex PCR; TCRdb stores in-frame clones only, minus some. The sample lists about 1,500,000 clones, 96% seen once, with approximately 1% in the top ten. The receptor's source is a man aged 30-40 years in good health. The sequencing sample was made of naive CD4+ T cells sorted from blood. Subset here: CD45RA+ positively selected.

For the CDR3, the DNA is TGTGCCAGCGGCCAAGTAGAACTGTTTTTT. Protein product: CASGQVELFF. The chain combines TRBV25-1 with TRBJ1-4; no reliable D call. Trimming took off 8 bases at V and 12 bases at J, with 10 bases between the two ends. Germline V gene lookup returns CDR1 MGHDK and CDR2 SYGVNS. This CDR3 contains 10 residues.